The 30 T cell receptor beta chains reported below all come from one sample, sequenced in a study of control samples from healthy donors and cancer patients (dated by TCRdb to the early 2020s). Libraries were prepared through the immunoSEQ multiplex PCR assay. The table was pulled from immuneACCESS by TCRdb, which kept in-frame rearrangements only. Such tables lose some clones; where checked, under half of the loss comes from unresolved V genes, and the rest has no known cause. The sample table lists around 130,000 clones, about 86% of them with a count of one. 12% of the sample comes from the top ten. Material: blood. These receptors were collected from a man younger than 45 in good health.

The V call is TRBV5-1, the J call TRBJ1-1, with 7 bases aligning to TRBD1. CDR3 length: 14 amino acids. V shed 4 bases and J 1 base; nucleotides not matched to a gene: 4. Germline CDR1 is SGHRS and CDR2 is YFSETQ. The CDR3 loop is CASSPRTGNTEAFF. CDR3 sequence (DNA): TGCGCCAGCAGCCCAAGGACAGGGAACACTGAAGCTTTCTTT.

The rearrangement uses TRBV10-1 and TRBJ2-5; D tentatively fits TRBD1 or TRBD2 (5 bases each). This CDR3 spans 12 amino acids. CDR1 WNHNN and CDR2 SYGVQD come from the germline V gene (reference sequence). V shed 11 bases and J shed 5 bases, with 15 bases lying between them. In nucleotides, the CDR3 is TGCGCCGGCCTCGGGGCCTGGGAGACCCAGTACTTC. This codes for CAGLGAWETQYF.

This clone has a single count. The V and J genes are TRBV27 and TRBJ1-4, with TRBD1 matching 8 bases. CDR3 length equals 19 residues. Germline assignment: CDR1 MNHEY and CDR2 SMNVEV (reference sequence). Trimming at V came to 5 bases and at J to 1 base, leaving 15 bases not matched to a gene. CDR3 DNA: TGTGCCAGCAGTCCTCTAGGACAGGGATTACTGATAACTAATGAAAAACTGTTTTTT. Amino acid sequence: CASSPLGQGLLITNEKLFF.

The chain recombines TRBV4-2 with TRBJ2-7; no clear D. CDR1 and CDR2 (germline): LGHNA, YNFKEQ. The germline V and J ends were trimmed by 3 bases and 0 bases, with 12 bases remaining between them. The CDR3 covers 15 residues. CDR3 amino acids: CASSHPGASSYEQYF. The CDR3 bases are TGTGCCAGCAGCCACCCGGGCGCCAGCTCCTACGAGCAGTACTTC.

This sequence joins TRBV18 and TRBJ2-5, with a possible D match to TRBD1 (5 bases). V shed 6 bases and J shed 4 bases, with 9 bases lying between them. This CDR3 has 12 amino acids. CDR1 is KGHSH and CDR2 is LQKENI in the germline V gene. Written as DNA, the CDR3 is TGTGCCAGCTCCCCCGACAGAGAGACCCAGTACTTC. It specifies CASSPDRETQYF.

The rearrangement joins TRBV3-1 (or the pseudogene TRBV3-2) to TRBJ1-6, with TRBD1 matching 9 bases. Germline trimming cut 6 bases from V and 7 bases from J; bases unmatched to any gene: 13. The length of the CDR3 is 17 residues. CDR1 and CDR2 (germline): LGHDT, YNNKEL (reference sequence). CDR3 sequence (DNA): TGTGCCAGCAGGCAAACTACCTCGGGACAGGGCAATTCACCCCTCCACTTT. This gives the protein CASRQTTSGQGNSPLHF.

V usage is TRBV19 and J usage is TRBJ2-4; D may match TRBD1 or TRBD2 (5 bases each). V lost 6 bases, J lost 0 bases, and 21 bases lay in between. Per the germline V gene, CDR1 is LNHDA and CDR2 is SQIVND (reference sequence). The CDR3 covers 18 residues. CDR3 residues: CASREQDSFNIAKNIQYF. Here the CDR3 DNA reads TGTGCCAGTAGGGAACAGGACTCTTTTAACATAGCCAAAAACATTCAGTACTTC. The full variable domain, in which reference TRBV19 and TRBJ2-4 provide the parts outside the CDR3, is DGGITQSPKYLFRKEGQNVTLSCEQNLNHDAMYWYRQDPGQGLRLIYYSQIVNDFQKGDIAEGYSVSREKKESFPLTVTSAQKNPTAFYLCASREQDSFNIAKNIQYFGAGTRLSVL.

This chain connects TRBV1 to TRBJ2-7. TRBV1 has pseudogene status. There are 14 residues in the CDR3. The CDR3 coding sequence is TGCACCAGCGCTACCCGGGACCCATCCTACGAGCAGTACTTC. Amino acid sequence: CTSATRDPSYEQYF.

The chain combines TRBV7-3 with TRBJ2-1; 7 bases are a match to TRBD1. With 4 bases clipped from V and 12 bases from J, the junction kept 6 bases outside the gene matches. This CDR3 contains 12 residues. Germline lookup yields CDR1 SGHTA and CDR2 FQGTGA. In DNA form, the CDR3 reads TGTGCCAGCAGCTCTGGACAGGCGGTGCAGTTCTTC. Protein product: CASSSGQAVQFF.

The chain joins TRBV29-1 to TRBJ1-5, with TRBD1 as a possible D gene (5 bases). Germline values: CDR1 SQVTM, CDR2 ANQGSEA. V lost 4 bases and J lost 5, with 18 bases in between. There are 15 residues in the CDR3. CDR3 residues: CSVAAAGLGDQPQHF. The CDR3 DNA sequence: TGCAGCGTTGCGGCGGCAGGCCTAGGGGATCAGCCCCAGCATTTT.

V usage is TRBV10-3 and J usage is TRBJ1-1; D may be TRBD1 (5 bases). Deletions cut 3 bases from V and 1 base from J, with 6 bases between. This CDR3 is 13 amino acids long. The germline gives CDR1 ENHRY, CDR2 SYGVKD. CDR3 sequence (DNA): TGTGCCATCAGTGACAGGGCGAACACTGAAGCTTTCTTT. The encoded protein is CAISDRANTEAFF.

The chain uses TRBV19 and TRBJ1-1; TRBD1 might be the D (5 bases). This CDR3 spans 14 amino acids. Trimming took 5 bases from V and 2 from J, leaving 12 bases between them. CDR1 and CDR2 from the germline V gene are LNHDA and SQIVND (reference sequence). CDR3 residues: CASSLKTANTEAFF. The CDR3 DNA is TGTGCCAGTAGTCTTAAGACAGCTAACACTGAAGCTTTCTTT.

V and J are TRBV29-1 and TRBJ2-7, with 7 bases that match TRBD1. CDR3 length: 14 residues. CDR1 SQVTM and CDR2 ANQGSEA come from the germline V gene. The J segment lost 0 bases and the V segment lost 5 bases, leaving 7 bases of the junction unmatched. CDR3 sequence: CSVFTGTASYEQYF. CDR3 coding DNA: TGCAGCGTTTTTACAGGGACAGCCTCCTACGAGCAGTACTTC.

The chain links TRBV12-3 or TRBV12-4 to TRBJ1-6; D uncertain. This CDR3 region has 12 residues. Deletions cut 1 base from V and 11 bases from J, with 6 bases between. CDR3 in amino acids: CASSLGVTPLHF. In nucleotides, the CDR3 is TGTGCCAGCAGTTTAGGAGTGACACCCCTCCACTTT.

Details on this clone: This could be a read error, since a much larger clone is one nucleotide away. This specimen includes other DNA sequences encoding the same CDR3. V usage is TRBV4-1 and J usage is TRBJ1-2, with D perhaps TRBD1 (6 bases). The CDR3 sequence is 16 residues long. Looked up from germline, CDR1 is MGHRA and CDR2 is YSYEKL. The V end lost 3 bases, the J end lost 8 bases, and 22 bases lay between the germline ends. The CDR3 here is CASSHGRGGPGEGYTF. The CDR3 DNA sequence: TGCGCCAGCAGCCACGGGAGGGGGGGACCGGGTGAAGGCTACACCTTC.

A note on this clone: At one end the junction does not follow the germline gene, possibly because of a read error. The rearrangement joins TRBV4-1 to TRBJ1-2, with D possibly TRBD1 on 6 matching bases. This CDR3 is built from 16 residues. CDR1 is MGHRA, CDR2 YSYEKL, per germline. DNA of the CDR3: TGCGCCACCAGCCATGGGAGGGGGGGACCGGGTGAAGGCTACACCTTC. Translated, it gives CATSHGRGGPGEGYTF.

The chain recombines TRBV27 with TRBJ1-2; a possible D gene is TRBD1 (6 bases). The CDR3 is 13 residues long. The ends were cut back, 2 bases at V and 8 bases at J, with 12 bases in the middle. CDR1 and CDR2 from the germline V gene are MNHEY and SMNVEV (reference sequence). CDR3 loop: CASSLIQGAGYTF. CDR3 sequence (DNA): TGTGCCAGCAGTTTAATACAGGGCGCAGGCTACACCTTC.

This chain's CDR3 is CASGREGGVNEQFF. CDR3 nucleotides: TGCGCCAGCGGGAGGGAGGGGGGCGTGAATGAGCAGTTCTTC. This chain connects TRBV10-1 to TRBJ2-1; maybe TRBD2 (7 bases). The CDR3 has 14 residues. CDR1 WNHNN and CDR2 SYGVQD come from the germline V gene (reference sequence). V lost 8 bases and J lost 7, with 18 bases in between.

The V call is TRBV2, the J call TRBJ2-7; 9 bases fit TRBD1. The germline V gene has CDR1 SNHLY and CDR2 FYNNEI. This CDR3 is 12 amino acids long. Trimming at V came to 8 bases and at J to 4 bases, leaving 3 bases not matched to a gene. The CDR3 loop is CASRQGGYEQYF. In DNA, the CDR3 is TGTGCCAGCCGACAGGGGGGTTACGAGCAGTACTTC.

The chain has TRBV6-1 and TRBJ1-5, with TRBD1 identical over 7 bases. V was clipped by 0 bases and J by 9 bases; unmatched bases: 11. Germline values: CDR1 MNHNS, CDR2 SASEGT. The CDR3 totals 16 residues. The CDR3 spells CASSEAAQGSTRPQHF. The CDR3 DNA is TGTGCCAGCAGTGAAGCGGCACAGGGGTCCACTCGGCCCCAGCATTTT.

This chain joins TRBV24-1 and TRBJ1-4, with D tentatively TRBD1 (5 bases). Per the germline V gene, CDR1 is KGHDR and CDR2 is SFDVKD. The CDR3 extends over 13 amino acids. The V and J ends lost 10 bases and 5 bases respectively, with 13 bases between them. CDR3 coding DNA: TGTGCCACAGGGACCCGGGAGAATGAAAAACTGTTTTTT. Translating it yields CATGTRENEKLFF.

This sequence joins TRBV12-3 or TRBV12-4 and TRBJ1-2; the D is unclear. V was clipped by 6 bases and J by 8 bases, with 10 bases between them. This CDR3 region has 11 residues. The CDR3 protein is CASRARSGYTF. Here the CDR3 DNA reads TGTGCCAGCAGGGCGAGGTCAGGCTACACCTTC.

The V gene is TRBV19, the J gene TRBJ2-2, with D tentatively TRBD1 or TRBD2 (5 bases each). There are 16 residues in the CDR3. The V gene's germline CDR1 is LNHDA and CDR2 SQIVND (reference sequence). V dropped 7 bases and J dropped 6 bases, with 21 bases sitting between them. This CDR3 is CASKWYGTVSAGELFF. DNA of the CDR3: TGTGCCAGTAAGTGGTACGGGACCGTCTCCGCCGGGGAGCTGTTTTTT. Using reference TRBV19 and TRBJ2-2 for the parts outside the CDR3, the full variable domain is DGGITQSPKYLFRKEGQNVTLSCEQNLNHDAMYWYRQDPGQGLRLIYYSQIVNDFQKGDIAEGYSVSREKKESFPLTVTSAQKNPTAFYLCASKWYGTVSAGELFFGEGSRLTVL.

The chain has TRBV2 and TRBJ1-2; D is undetermined. Germline V gives CDR1 SNHLY, CDR2 FYNNEI. The CDR3 consists of 13 residues. V gave up 3 bases and J gave up 4 bases, with 9 bases separating them. The CDR3, as DNA: TGTGCCAGCAGTGACTCAGGAGGCTATGGCTACACCTTC. This sequence encodes CASSDSGGYGYTF.

The chain links TRBV29-1 to TRBJ1-1; no clear D. V was pared by 1 base and J by 0 bases, with 6 bases between. Germline V gene sequence: CDR1 SQVTM, CDR2 ANQGSEA. This CDR3 has 13 amino acids. CDR3 nucleotide sequence: TGCAGCGTTGAAGGAGTTATGAACACTGAAGCTTTCTTT. Its protein product is CSVEGVMNTEAFF.

The rearrangement joins TRBV7-2 to TRBJ2-7; the D is unclear. The CDR3 has 13 amino acids. With 4 bases removed from V and 3 bases from J, the gap between germline ends came to 10 bases. Germline V gene data show CDR1 as SGHTA and CDR2 as FQGNSA. The CDR3 coding sequence is TGTGCCAGCAGCTCTCCATTCGGCTACGAGCAGTACTTC. Translating gives CASSSPFGYEQYF.

V and J are TRBV4-2 and TRBJ1-1, with D possibly matching TRBD1 (6 bases). Germline values: CDR1 LGHNA, CDR2 YNFKEQ. The length of the CDR3 is 18 residues. V lost 6 bases and J 0 bases, leaving 23 bases between the germline ends. Written as DNA, the CDR3 is TGTGCCAGCAGTCGAACCGGACAGTCAATTTCAGTGAACACTGAAGCTTTCTTT. Its translation: CASSRTGQSISVNTEAFF.

DNA of the CDR3: TGTGCCAGCAGTCGACCAGGGGGCAATCAGCCCCAGCATTTT. The encoded protein is CASSRPGGNQPQHF. The rearrangement joins TRBV28 to TRBJ1-5; D may be TRBD1 (6 bases). In germline, CDR1 is MDHEN, CDR2 SYDVKM. V was shortened by 5 bases and J by 2 bases, with 10 bases between the two germline ends. CDR3 length: 14 amino acids.

The CDR3 nucleotides are TGTGCCAGCAGGAGTTCTGGAAACACCATATATTTT. As protein: CASRSSGNTIYF. The rearrangement uses TRBV6-5 and TRBJ1-3; D remains ambiguous. The germline V gene has CDR1 MNHEY and CDR2 SVGAGI. The V end was cut by 6 bases, the J end by 1 base, with 4 bases between. The CDR3 sequence is 12 residues long.

The chain joins TRBV5-1 to TRBJ1-1; TRBD1 is a possible D gene (5 bases). Trimming pared 0 bases from V and 3 bases from J, leaving 12 bases between. Germline values: CDR1 SGHRS, CDR2 YFSETQ. The CDR3 totals 15 residues. This CDR3 reads CASSLAWGGDTEAFF. The CDR3 DNA is TGCGCCAGCAGCTTGGCGTGGGGGGGAGACACTGAAGCTTTCTTT.